This TCR beta chain was identified in a study of T cells after posttransplantation cyclophosphamide. On this clone itself: Its antigen is as yet unknown.

Study-level results: Recipient CMV seropositivity and CMV reactivation strongly tracked TRB clonality. Donor CD8+ memory clones often dominated recipient blood repertoires at later times. Skin or GI-infiltrating T cells shared few TRB sequences with blood.

Methotrexate plus calcineurin inhibitor accompanied controls' myeloablative marrow transplants; sampling was 1 year later. Data came from immunoSEQ multiplex PCR; TCRdb stores just in-frame clones and leaves some out. The sample carries about 20,000 clones, about 90% recorded once. CDR3 length: 17 amino acids. The ends lost 1 base at V and 5 bases at J; junction bases unmatched: 11. The germline gives CDR1 SGHAT, CDR2 FQNNGV. The sequencing used PBMCs, collected after an allogeneic stem cell transplant with a calcineurin inhibitor and methotrexate. This clonotype was sampled from a female patient aged 50-60 years who received an allogeneic stem cell transplant from an unrelated donor, was CMV-positive, and had chronic GVHD only. These T cells may partly come from the graft donor. The chain carries TRBV11-2 and TRBJ2-3; 8 positions agree with TRBD1. CDR3 DNA sequence: TGTGCCAGCAGCTTAGTGGGGTCAGGGGGCGCCGGAGATACGCAGTATTTT. Translation: CASSLVGSGGAGDTQYF. Filled out from reference TRBV11-2 and TRBJ2-3, the complete variable domain reads EAGVAQSPRYKIIEKRQSVAFWCNPISGHATLYWYQQILGQGPKLLIQFQNNGVVDDSQLPKDRFSAERLKGVDSTLKIQPAKLEDSAVYLCASSLVGSGGAGDTQYFGPGTRLTVL.